This T cell receptor (beta chain) was sequenced during a study of T-cell memory formation after mild COVID-19. Whole-study results and caveats: For contracting clones, CD4+ ones sat mainly in CM and EM, CD8+ in EMRA. Clones contracting day 15 to 85 were balanced CD4/CD8; later expanders leaned CD4+.

Points on this clonotype: The antigen remains unidentified.

Germline V lookup: CDR1 MNHEY, CDR2 SMNVEV (reference sequence). Between the trimmed V and J ends, which lost 2 bases and 10 bases, there was a span of 12 bases. This CDR3 region has 13 residues. Amplification by 5'RACE using constant-segment primers produced TCR alpha and TCR beta cDNA libraries that carried sample barcodes and UMIs. TCRdb reprocessed the 5' RACE reads via MiXCR and lists one record per CDR3 protein. The sample lists hundreds of thousands of distinct CDR3 sequences; around 19% were seen once. Material: PBMCs or a T cell subset sorted from them (not recorded which). The V and J genes are TRBV27 and TRBJ2-1, with D tentatively TRBD2 (6 bases). The source of this sequence is an adult woman who had mild COVID-19 (a few samples of this study predate the infection). Cell type and time point are not known. CDR3 nucleotide sequence: TGTGCCAGCAGTTTAGAGGGTGCGGGAGAGCAGTTCTTC. It yields the protein CASSLEGAGEQFF.